This TCR beta chain was sequenced during a study of T cell responses to AZD1222 COVID-19 vaccine (dated by TCRdb to the early 2020s). Study-wide context: AZD1222 recipients whose second dose came at about 4 weeks and those whose second dose came at about 12 weeks were combined into one group, since spike-specific TCR depth and breadth did not differ between the two schedules. Trial participants were enrolled by age into subgroups of 18-55, 56-69 and 70-plus years, and about 150, 27 and 61 TCR-sequenced participants, respectively, were included in these subgroups. TCR sequencing was performed for more than 230 trial participants, of whom around 200 were given two doses of AZD1222 and about 25 were given two doses of MenACWY control vaccine.

The paper as a whole reports these results and caveats: In the small 56-69-year group, the increase in depth fell short of significance, most likely because of low power. Because no day 14 peak-response samples were available, the repertoires could be characterized only after the peak T cell response. Participants were mostly white British, with more females than males. The authors suggested clonal diversity may have been underestimated. Epitopes outside the regions mutated in the B.1.351 and B.1.1.7 variants were reportedly recognized by nearly half of the unique spike-specific TCRs. After two AZD1222 doses, spike-specific TCR breadth and depth were significantly higher than at day 0 and than in MenACWY recipients. Only a handful of AZD1222 recipients were SARS-CoV-2 seropositive at baseline, limiting conclusions about previously exposed vaccinees. Vaccine-associated CD4 TCRs spanned the whole spike protein, with dominant responses in regions 160-218 and 743-854.

About this clone itself: Its antigen has not been determined. Qualities for individual bases were not recorded, and no much larger clone is one base off. At the DNA level, this CDR3 is encoded by other sequences in the same sample as well.

The CDR3 runs 15 amino acids, cysteine and phenylalanine included. The CDR3 DNA has 45 bases and is translated from base 1. Here V drops 1 base and J drops 2 bases, and the junction holds 5 bases not matched to any gene. For CDR1 and CDR2, the germline V gene lists KGHSH and LQKENI. The CDR3 regions of human TCRbeta chains were analyzed by immunosequencing. In the original analysis: TCRs in the repertoires were matched against a reference library of SARS-CoV-2-specific TCRs that had been generated with the MIRA antigen-specificity platform. Breadth was defined as the fraction of unique TCRs that were SARS-CoV-2-associated, and depth was defined as the fraction of total T cells that were SARS-CoV-2-associated. Using the MIRA data, every spike-specific TCR was mapped to the spike region that the TCR reacted to and assigned to either a CD4 or a CD8 class. Log10-transformed breadth and depth values were compared by one-way ANOVA with Sidak's multiple comparisons tests. Imported from immuneACCESS, the table was reduced by TCRdb to in-frame sequences with V and J called. These copies leave out some clones; in studies compared against another copy, an unresolved V gene accounts for under half, and the cause of the remainder is not known. The D gene and trimming were derived from the DNA, and the V and J assignments and clone size from that table. The sample profile shows some 120,000 clones; over 80% of them were found once. The ten largest clones capture approximately 1% of the sample.

This specimen's time point label, per the study, means: baseline before first vaccination. Samples from vaccinated people were obtained from the UK trials COV001 and COV002, which included a single-blind randomized controlled phase 2/3 trial of AZD1222 (ChAdOx1 nCoV-19) in healthy adults. For TCRbeta chain sequencing, PBMC samples from trial participants were taken at day 0 and at day 28 after the second dose. The sample consisted of peripheral blood, taken on day 0 of AZD1222 vaccination. The clonotype was recovered from an adult in good health. The sequence is built from TRBV18 and TRBJ2-7; the central 7 bases match TRBD1. At the DNA level, the sequence is TGTGCCAGCTCACCACTTTGGGACAGACCCTACGAGCAGTACTTC. Its product reads: CASSPLWDRPYEQYF.